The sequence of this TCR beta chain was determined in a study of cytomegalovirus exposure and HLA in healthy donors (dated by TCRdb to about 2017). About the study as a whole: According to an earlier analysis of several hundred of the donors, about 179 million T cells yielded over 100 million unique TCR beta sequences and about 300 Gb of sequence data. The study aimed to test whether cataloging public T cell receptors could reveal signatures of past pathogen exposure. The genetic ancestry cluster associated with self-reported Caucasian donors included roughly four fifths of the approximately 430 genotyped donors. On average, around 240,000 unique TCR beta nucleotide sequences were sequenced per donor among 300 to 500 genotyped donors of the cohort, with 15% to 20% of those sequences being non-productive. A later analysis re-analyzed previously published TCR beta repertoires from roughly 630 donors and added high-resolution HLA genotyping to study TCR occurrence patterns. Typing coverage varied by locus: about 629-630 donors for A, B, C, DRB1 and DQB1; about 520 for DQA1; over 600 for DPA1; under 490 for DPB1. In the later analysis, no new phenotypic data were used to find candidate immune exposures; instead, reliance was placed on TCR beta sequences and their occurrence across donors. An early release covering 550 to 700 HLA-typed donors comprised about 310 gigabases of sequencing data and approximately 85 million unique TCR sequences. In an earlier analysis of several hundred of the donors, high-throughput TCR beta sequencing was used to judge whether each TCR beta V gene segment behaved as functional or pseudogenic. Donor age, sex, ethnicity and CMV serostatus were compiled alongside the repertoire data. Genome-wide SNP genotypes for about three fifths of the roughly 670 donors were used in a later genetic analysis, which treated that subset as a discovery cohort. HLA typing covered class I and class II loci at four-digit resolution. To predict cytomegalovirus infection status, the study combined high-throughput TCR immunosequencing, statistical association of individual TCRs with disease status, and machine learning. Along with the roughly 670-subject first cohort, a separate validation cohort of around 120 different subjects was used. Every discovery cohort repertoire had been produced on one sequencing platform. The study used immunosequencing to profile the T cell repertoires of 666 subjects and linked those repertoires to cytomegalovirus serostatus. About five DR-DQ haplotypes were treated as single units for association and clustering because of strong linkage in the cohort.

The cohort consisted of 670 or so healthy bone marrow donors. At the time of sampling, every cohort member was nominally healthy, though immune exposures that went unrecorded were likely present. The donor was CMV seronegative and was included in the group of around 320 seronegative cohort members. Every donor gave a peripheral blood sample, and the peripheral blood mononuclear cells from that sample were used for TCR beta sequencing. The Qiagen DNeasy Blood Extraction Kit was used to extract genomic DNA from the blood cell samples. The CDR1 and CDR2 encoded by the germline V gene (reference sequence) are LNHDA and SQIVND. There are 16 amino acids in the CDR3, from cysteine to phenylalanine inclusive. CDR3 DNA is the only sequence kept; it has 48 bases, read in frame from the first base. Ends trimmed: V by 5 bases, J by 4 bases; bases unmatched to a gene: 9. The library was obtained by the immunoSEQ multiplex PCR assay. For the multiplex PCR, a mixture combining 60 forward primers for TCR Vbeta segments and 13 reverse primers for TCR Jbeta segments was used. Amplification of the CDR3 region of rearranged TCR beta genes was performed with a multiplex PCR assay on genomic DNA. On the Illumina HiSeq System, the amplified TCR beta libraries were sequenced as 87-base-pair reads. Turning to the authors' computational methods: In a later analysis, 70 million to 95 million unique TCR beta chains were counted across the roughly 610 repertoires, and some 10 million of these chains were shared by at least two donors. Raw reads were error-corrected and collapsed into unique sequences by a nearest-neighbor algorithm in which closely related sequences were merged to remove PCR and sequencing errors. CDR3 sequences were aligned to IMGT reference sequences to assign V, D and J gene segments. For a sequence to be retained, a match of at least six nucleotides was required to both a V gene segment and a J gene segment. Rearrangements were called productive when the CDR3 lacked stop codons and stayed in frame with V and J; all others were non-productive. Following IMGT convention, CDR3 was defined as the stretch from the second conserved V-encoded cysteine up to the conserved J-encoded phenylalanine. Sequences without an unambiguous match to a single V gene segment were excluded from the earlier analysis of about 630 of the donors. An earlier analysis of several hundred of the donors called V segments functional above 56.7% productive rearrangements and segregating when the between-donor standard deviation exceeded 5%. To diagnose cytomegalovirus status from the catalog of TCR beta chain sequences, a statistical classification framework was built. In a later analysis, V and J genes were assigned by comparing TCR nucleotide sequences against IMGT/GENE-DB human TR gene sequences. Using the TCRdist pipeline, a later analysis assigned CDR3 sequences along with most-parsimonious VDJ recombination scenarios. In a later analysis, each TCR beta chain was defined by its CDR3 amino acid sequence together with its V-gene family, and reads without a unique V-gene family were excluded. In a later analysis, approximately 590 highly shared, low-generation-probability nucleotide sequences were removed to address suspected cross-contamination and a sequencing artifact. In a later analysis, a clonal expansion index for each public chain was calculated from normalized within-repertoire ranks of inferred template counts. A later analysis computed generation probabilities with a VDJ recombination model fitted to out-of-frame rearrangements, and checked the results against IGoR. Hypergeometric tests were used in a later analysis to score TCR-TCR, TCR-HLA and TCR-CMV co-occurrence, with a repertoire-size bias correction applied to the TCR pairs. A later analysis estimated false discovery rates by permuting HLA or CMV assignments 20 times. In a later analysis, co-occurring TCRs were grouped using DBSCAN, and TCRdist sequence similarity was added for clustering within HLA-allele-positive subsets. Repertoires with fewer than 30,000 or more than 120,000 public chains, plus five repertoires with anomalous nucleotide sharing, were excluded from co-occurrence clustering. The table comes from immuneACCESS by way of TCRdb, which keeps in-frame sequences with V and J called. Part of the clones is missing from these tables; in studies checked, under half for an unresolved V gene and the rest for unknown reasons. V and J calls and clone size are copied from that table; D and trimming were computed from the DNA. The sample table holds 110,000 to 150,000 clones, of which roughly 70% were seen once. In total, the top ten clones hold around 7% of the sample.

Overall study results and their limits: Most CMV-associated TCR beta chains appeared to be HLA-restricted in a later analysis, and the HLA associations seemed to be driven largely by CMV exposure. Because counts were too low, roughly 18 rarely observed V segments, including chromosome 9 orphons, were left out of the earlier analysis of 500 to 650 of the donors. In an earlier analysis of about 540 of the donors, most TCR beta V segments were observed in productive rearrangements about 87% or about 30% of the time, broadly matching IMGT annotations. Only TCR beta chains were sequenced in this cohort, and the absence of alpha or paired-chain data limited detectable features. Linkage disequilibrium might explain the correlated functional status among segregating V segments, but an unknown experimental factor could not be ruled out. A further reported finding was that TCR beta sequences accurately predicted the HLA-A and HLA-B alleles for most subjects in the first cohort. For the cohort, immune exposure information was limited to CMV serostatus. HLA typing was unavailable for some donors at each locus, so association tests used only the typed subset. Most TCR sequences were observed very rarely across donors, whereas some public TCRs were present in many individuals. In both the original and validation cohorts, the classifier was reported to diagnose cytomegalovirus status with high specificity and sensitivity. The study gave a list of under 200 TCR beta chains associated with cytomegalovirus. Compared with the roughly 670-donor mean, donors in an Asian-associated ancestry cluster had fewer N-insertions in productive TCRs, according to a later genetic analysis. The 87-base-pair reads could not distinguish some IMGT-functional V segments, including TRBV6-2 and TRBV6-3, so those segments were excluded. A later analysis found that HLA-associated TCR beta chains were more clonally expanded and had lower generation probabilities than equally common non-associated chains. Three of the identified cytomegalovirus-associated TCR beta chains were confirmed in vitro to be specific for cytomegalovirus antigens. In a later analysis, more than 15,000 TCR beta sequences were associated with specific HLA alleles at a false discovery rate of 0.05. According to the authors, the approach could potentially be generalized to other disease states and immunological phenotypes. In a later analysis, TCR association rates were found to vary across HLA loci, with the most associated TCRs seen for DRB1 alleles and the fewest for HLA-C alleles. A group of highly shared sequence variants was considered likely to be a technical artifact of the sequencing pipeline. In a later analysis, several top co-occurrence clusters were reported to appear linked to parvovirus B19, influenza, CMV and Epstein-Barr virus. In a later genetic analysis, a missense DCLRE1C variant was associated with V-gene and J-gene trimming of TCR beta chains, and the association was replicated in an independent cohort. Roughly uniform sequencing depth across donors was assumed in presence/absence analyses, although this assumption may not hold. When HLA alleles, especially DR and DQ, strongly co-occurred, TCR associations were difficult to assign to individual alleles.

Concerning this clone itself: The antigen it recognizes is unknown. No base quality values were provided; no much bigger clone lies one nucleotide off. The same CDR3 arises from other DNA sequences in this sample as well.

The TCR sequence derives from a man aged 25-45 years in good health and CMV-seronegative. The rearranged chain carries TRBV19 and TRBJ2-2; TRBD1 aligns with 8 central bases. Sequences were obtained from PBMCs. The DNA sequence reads TGTGCCAGTAGTGCCGGACAGGGCGCGGGCACCGGGGAGCTGTTTTTT. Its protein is CASSAGQGAGTGELFF.